This TCR beta chain was observed in a study of cytomegalovirus exposure and HLA in healthy donors. 13 Jbeta primers and 60 Vbeta primers were used for the PCR. Only in-frame clones appear in the TCRdb table, and some are missing; sequencing was by immunoSEQ multiplex PCR. The sample includes fewer than 110,000 clones, roughly 70% of them seen just once. Deletions cut 5 bases from V and 5 bases from J, with 10 bases between. Germline CDR1 is MDHEN and CDR2 is SYDVKM. The CDR3 is 12 residues long. The receptor was derived from a woman aged 45-65 years in good health and CMV-seronegative. Sequenced material: PBMCs. The rearrangement uses TRBV28 and TRBJ2-7, with no clear D. The CDR3 reads CASSRSTHEQYF. CDR3 bases: TGTGCCAGCAGTCGGAGTACTCACGAGCAGTACTTC. The full variable domain, with the rest looked up from reference TRBV28 and TRBJ2-7, is DVKVTQSSRYLVKRTGEKVFLECVQDMDHENMFWYRQDPGLGLRLIYFSYDVKMKEKGDIPEGYSVSREKKERFSLILESASTNQTSMYLCASSRSTHEQYFGPGTRLTVT.